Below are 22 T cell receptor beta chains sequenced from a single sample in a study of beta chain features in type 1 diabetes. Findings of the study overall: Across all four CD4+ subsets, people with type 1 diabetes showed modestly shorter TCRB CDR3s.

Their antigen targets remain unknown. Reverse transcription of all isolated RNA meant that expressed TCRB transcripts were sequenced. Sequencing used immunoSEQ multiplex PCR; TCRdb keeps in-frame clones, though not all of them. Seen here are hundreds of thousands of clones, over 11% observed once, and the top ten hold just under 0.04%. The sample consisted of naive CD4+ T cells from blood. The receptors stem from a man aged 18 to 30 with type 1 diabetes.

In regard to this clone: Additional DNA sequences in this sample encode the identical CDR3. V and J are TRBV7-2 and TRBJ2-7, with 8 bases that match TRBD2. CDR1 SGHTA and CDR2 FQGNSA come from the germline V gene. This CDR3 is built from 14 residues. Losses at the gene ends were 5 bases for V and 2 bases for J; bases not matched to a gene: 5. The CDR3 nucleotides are TGTGCCAGCAGCCCCACTAGCGGTGCCTACGAGCAGTACTTC. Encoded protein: CASSPTSGAYEQYF.

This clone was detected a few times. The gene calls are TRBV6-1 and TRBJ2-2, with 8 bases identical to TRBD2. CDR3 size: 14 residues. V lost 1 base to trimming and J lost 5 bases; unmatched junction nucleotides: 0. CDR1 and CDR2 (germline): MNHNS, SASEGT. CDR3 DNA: TGTGCCAGCAGTGAAGGACTAGCGACCGGGGAGCTGTTTTTT. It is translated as CASSEGLATGELFF.

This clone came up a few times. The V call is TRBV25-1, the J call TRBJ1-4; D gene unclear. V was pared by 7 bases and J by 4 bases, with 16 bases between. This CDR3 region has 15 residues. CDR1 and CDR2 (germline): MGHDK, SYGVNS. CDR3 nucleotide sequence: TGTGCCAGCACCAGGACTGAGGTTGGTAATGAAAAACTGTTTTTT. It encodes CASTRTEVGNEKLFF. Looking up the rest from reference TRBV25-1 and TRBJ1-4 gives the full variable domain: EADIYQTPRYLVIGTGKKITLECSQTMGHDKMYWYQQDPGMELHLIHYSYGVNSTEKGDLSSESTVSRIRTEHFPLTLESARPSHTSQYLCASTRTEVGNEKLFFGSGTQLSVL.

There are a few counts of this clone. CDR3 sequence: CASSPGQGVDEQYF. The DNA of the CDR3 is TGCGCCAGCAGCCCGGGACAGGGGGTAGACGAGCAGTACTTC. V is TRBV5-1 and J is TRBJ2-7; 11 bases agree with TRBD1. Germline CDR1 is SGHRS and CDR2 is YFSETQ. The CDR3 sequence is 14 residues long. V was clipped by 4 bases and J by 5 bases; unmatched bases: 5.

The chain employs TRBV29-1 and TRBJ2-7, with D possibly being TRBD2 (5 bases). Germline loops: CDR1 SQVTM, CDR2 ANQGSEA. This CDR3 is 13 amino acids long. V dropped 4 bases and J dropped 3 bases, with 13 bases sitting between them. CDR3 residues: CSVGRTDGYEQYF. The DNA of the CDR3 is TGCAGCGTTGGGAGGACGGACGGCTACGAGCAGTACTTC.

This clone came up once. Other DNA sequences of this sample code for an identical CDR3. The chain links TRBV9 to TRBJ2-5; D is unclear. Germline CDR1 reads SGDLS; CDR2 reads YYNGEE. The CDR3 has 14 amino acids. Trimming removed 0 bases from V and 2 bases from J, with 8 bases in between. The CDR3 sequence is CASSVGGYQETQYF. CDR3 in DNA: TGTGCCAGCAGCGTAGGGGGTTATCAAGAGACCCAGTACTTC.

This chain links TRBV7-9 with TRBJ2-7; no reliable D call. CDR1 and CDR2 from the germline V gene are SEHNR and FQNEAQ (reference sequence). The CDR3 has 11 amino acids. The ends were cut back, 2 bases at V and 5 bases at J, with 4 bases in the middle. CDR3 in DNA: TGTGCCAGCAGCTTATCCCACGAGCAGTACTTC. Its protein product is CASSLSHEQYF. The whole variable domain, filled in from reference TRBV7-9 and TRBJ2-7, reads DTGVSQNPRHKITKRGQNVTFRCDPISEHNRLYWYRQTLGQGPEFLTYFQNEAQLEKSRLLSDRFSAERPKGSFSTLEIQRTEQGDSAMYLCASSLSHEQYFGPGTRLTVT.

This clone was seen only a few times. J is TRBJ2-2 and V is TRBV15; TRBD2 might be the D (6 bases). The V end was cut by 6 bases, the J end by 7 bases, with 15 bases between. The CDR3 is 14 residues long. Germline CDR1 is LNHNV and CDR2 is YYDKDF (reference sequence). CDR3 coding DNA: TGTGCCACCAGGCCACGGGAGAACGGCGGGGAGCTGTTTTTT. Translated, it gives CATRPRENGGELFF.

CDR3: CASSPPDQGVNEQFF. CDR3 nucleotides: TGTGCCAGCTCACCACCAGATCAAGGGGTCAATGAGCAGTTCTTC. The rearrangement joins TRBV18 to TRBJ2-1; D is possibly TRBD1 (5 bases). The length of the CDR3 is 15 residues. V dropped 0 bases and J dropped 6 bases, with 12 bases sitting between them. Looked up from germline, CDR1 is KGHSH and CDR2 is LQKENI.

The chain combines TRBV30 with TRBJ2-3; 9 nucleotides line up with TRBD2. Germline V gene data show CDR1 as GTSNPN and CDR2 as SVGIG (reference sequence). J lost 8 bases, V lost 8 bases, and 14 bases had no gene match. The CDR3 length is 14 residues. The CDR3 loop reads CARTSAGHGSTQYF. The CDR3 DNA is TGTGCCAGGACTAGCGCAGGTCACGGAAGTACGCAGTATTTT.

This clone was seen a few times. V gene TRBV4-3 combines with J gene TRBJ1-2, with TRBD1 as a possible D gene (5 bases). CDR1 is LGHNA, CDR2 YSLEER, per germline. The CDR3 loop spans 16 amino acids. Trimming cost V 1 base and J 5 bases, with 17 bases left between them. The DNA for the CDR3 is TGCGCCAGCAGCCAAGTGGGGTGGGGACCGGGATATGGCTACACCTTC. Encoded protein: CASSQVGWGPGYGYTF.

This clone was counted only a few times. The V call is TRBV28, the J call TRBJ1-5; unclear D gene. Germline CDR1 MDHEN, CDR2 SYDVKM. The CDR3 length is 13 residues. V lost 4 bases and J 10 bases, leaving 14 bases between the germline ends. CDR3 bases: TGTGCCAGCAGTTCCCTCTACGGCCCACCCCAGCATTTT. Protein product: CASSSLYGPPQHF.

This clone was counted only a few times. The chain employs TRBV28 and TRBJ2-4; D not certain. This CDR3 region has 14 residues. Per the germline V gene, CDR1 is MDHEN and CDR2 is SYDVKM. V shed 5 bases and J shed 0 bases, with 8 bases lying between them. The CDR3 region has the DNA TGTGCCAGCAGTGTTCCGGGAGCCAAAAACATTCAGTACTTC. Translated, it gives CASSVPGAKNIQYF. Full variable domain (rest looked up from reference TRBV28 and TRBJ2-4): DVKVTQSSRYLVKRTGEKVFLECVQDMDHENMFWYRQDPGLGLRLIYFSYDVKMKEKGDIPEGYSVSREKKERFSLILESASTNQTSMYLCASSVPGAKNIQYFGAGTRLSVL.

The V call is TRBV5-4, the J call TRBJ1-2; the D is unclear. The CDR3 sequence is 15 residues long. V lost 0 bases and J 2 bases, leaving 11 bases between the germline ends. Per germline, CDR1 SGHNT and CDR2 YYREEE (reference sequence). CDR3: CASSLGGLNNYGYTF. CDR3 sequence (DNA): TGTGCCAGCAGCTTGGGAGGGTTAAACAACTATGGCTACACCTTC.

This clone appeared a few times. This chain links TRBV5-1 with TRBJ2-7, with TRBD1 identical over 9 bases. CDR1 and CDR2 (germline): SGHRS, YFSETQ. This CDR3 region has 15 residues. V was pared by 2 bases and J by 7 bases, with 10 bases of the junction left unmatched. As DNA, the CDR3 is TGCGCCAGCAGCTTACCGGGACAGGGTCAGGGAGAGCAGTACTTC. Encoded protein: CASSLPGQGQGEQYF.

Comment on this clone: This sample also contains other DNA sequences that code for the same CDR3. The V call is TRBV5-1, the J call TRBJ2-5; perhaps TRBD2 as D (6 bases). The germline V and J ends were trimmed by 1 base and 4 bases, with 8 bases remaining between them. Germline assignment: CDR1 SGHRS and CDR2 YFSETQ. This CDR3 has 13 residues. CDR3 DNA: TGCGCCAGCAGCTTGTTCGGGGGAGAGACCCAGTACTTC. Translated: CASSLFGGETQYF.

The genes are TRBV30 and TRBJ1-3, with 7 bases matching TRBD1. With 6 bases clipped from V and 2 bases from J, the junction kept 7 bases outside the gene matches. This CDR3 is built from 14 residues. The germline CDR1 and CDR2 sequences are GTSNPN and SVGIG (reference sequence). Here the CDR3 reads CACSTGLTGNTIYF. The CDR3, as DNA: TGTGCCTGCTCGACAGGGCTTACTGGAAACACCATATATTTT.

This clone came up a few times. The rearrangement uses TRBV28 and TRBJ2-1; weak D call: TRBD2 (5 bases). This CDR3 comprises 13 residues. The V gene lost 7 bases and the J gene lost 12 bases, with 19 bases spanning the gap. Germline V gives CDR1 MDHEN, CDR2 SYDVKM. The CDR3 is CASIDESGIRQFF. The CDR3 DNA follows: TGTGCCAGCATCGACGAGAGCGGCATCAGGCAGTTCTTC.

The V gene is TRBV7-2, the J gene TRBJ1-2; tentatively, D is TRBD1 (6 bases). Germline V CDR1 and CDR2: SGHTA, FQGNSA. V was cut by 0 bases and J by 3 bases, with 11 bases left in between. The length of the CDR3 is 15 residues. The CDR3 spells CASSLAAGDHYGYTF. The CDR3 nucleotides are TGTGCCAGCAGCTTAGCCGCAGGGGACCACTATGGCTACACCTTC.

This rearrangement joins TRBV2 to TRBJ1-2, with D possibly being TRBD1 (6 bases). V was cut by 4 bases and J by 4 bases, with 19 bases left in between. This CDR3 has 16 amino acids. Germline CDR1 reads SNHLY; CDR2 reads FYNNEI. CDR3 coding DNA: TGTGCCAGCAGTGTACGGGGGCAGAGCAATCTCTATGGCTACACCTTC. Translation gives CASSVRGQSNLYGYTF.

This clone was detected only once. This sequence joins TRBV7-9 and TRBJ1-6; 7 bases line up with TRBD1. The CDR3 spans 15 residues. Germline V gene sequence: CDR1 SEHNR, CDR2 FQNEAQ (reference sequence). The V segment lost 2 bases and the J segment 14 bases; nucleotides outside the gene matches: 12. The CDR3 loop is CASSLQGGKILALHF. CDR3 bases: TGTGCCAGCAGCTTACAGGGGGGGAAAATTTTGGCCCTCCACTTT.

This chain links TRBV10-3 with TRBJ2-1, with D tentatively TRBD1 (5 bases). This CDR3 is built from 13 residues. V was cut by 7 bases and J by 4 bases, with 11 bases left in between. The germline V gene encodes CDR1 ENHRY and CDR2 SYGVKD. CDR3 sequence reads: CAITGFGYNEQFF. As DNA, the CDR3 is TGTGCCATCACAGGGTTCGGGTACAATGAGCAGTTCTTC.